The TCR beta chain described here comes from a study of cytomegalovirus exposure and HLA in healthy donors. Points from the study as a whole: One later analysis, an examination of the 100 to 150 validation repertoires, found that first-cohort TCR clusters tended to co-occur in them.

Looked up from germline, CDR1 is MNHEY and CDR2 is SMNVEV (reference sequence). Trimming pared 3 bases from V and 8 bases from J, leaving 16 bases between. CDR3 length equals 14 residues. A note on this clone: Its antigen is not known.

Assay used: immunoSEQ multiplex PCR; TCRdb lists only in-frame clones, some missing. Counted here are about 130,000 clones, less than 95% occurring once; the ten biggest clones make up over 1.5%. The clonotype was recovered from a man aged 18 to 29 in good health and CMV-seropositive. Input material: PBMCs. V and J are TRBV27 and TRBJ1-2, with a weak D call TRBD1 (5 bases). CDR3 residues: CASSFSRHRGGYTF. Here the CDR3 DNA reads TGTGCCAGCAGTTTTAGCCGACATAGGGGCGGCTACACCTTC.